This TCR beta chain was sequenced in a study of T cell changes during pregnancy in multiple sclerosis. CDR1 is MNHNY and CDR2 is SVGAGI in the germline V gene (reference sequence). V lost 6 bases and J 4 bases, leaving 9 bases between the germline ends. CDR3 size: 13 residues. The table came from immunoSEQ multiplex PCR; TCRdb's copy has only in-frame clones and leaves some out. Found here are tens of thousands of clones, about nine tenths of them singletons; the top ten hold around 4.5%. The origin of this receptor is a female donor with multiple sclerosis, enrolled in a pregnancy study. Sequencing used CD8+ T cells from peripheral blood mononuclear cells, obtained in the second trimester of pregnancy. The chain couples TRBV6-6 to TRBJ1-4; D is uncertain. The CDR3 DNA is TGTGCCAGCAGCCCCGCCTATAATGAAAAACTGTTTTTT. Its translation: CASSPAYNEKLFF.